What follows describes a single T cell receptor beta chain. Antigen unknown. This sample was included in a study of blood T cells in healthy people across ages. A second PCR, run for about 6 to 11 cycles, used a sample-barcoded 5' primer plus a J-beta primer mix. Each CDR3 protein is one row after TCRdb ran MiXCR on the 5' RACE reads. The table lists hundreds of thousands of distinct CDR3 sequences, just over 55% of them singletons, with about a quarter in the top ten. Study observations and caveats: In the absence of known donor CMV status, changes in expanded clonotypes were possibly confounded.

This sequence originates from a man aged 35 to 55 in good health. Sequenced material: blood.

The CDR3 coding sequence is TGTGCCAGCAGTTTTAGACAGGGGACTTACGATGAGCAGTTCTTC. Protein sequence: CASSFRQGTYDEQFF. V is TRBV27 and J is TRBJ2-1; 8 nucleotides align to TRBD1. The CDR3 contains 15 residues. Trimming removed 3 bases from V and 8 bases from J; junction bases left unmatched: 9. Germline assignment: CDR1 MNHEY and CDR2 SMNVEV (reference sequence).